The 27 T cell receptor beta chains below were found in one sample sequenced in a study of blood T cell repertoires in COVID-19. TCRdb's copy holds only in-frame clones and misses some; the assay was immunoSEQ multiplex PCR. The sample lists 210,000 or so clones, 80% to 90% seen once, with about 9.4% in the top ten. What was sequenced was peripheral blood. The receptors shown here come from a woman aged 80 or older with acute or convalescent COVID-19.

This clone turned up a few times. The V gene is TRBV6-5, the J gene TRBJ1-1; TRBD1 is a possible D gene (6 bases). V dropped 2 bases and J dropped 4 bases, with 14 bases sitting between them. Germline loops: CDR1 MNHEY, CDR2 SVGAGI. CDR3 length: 15 amino acids. The CDR3 DNA is TGTGCCAGCAGTTACGGGACAAATAGTCTCACTGAAGCTTTCTTT. It yields the protein CASSYGTNSLTEAFF.

CDR3 sequence: CASSQDREGSVYGYTF. As DNA, the CDR3 is TGCGCCAGCAGCCAAGATCGGGAGGGATCGGTCTATGGCTACACCTTC. The chain recombines TRBV4-1 with TRBJ1-2; the D is unclear. The CDR3 extends over 16 amino acids. V dropped 0 bases and J dropped 4 bases, with 15 bases sitting between them. Looked up from germline, CDR1 is MGHRA and CDR2 is YSYEKL.

This clone was detected only a few times. The same CDR3 can be traced to other DNA sequences in this sample. The V call is TRBV7-8, the J call TRBJ2-3, with 9 bases matching TRBD2. Trimming at V came to 3 bases and at J to 3 bases, leaving 7 bases not matched to a gene. This CDR3 is 16 amino acids long. CDR1 and CDR2 (germline): SGHVS, FQNEAQ. CDR3 region: CASSLVAGGQTDTQYF. In DNA form, the CDR3 reads TGTGCCAGCAGCTTGGTCGCGGGGGGGCAAACAGATACGCAGTATTTT.

This clone occurred a few times. The chain has TRBV6-5 and TRBJ1-1; 9 nucleotides line up with TRBD1. This CDR3 is 14 amino acids long. J gave up 5 bases and V 6 bases, and 7 bases lay outside the gene matches. CDR1 and CDR2 (germline): MNHEY, SVGAGI. This CDR3 is CASSLTGGVTEAFF. CDR3 in DNA: TGTGCCAGCAGCCTGACAGGGGGAGTAACTGAAGCTTTCTTT.

On this clone: Other DNA variants within this sample encode the same CDR3. The rearrangement uses TRBV5-1 and TRBJ2-1; 7 nucleotides line up with TRBD2. The CDR3 is made up of 17 amino acids. CDR1 and CDR2 (germline): SGHRS, YFSETQ. With 0 bases clipped from V and 1 base from J, the junction kept 7 bases outside the gene matches. The CDR3 here is CASSLEASGSSYNEQFF. In DNA, the CDR3 is TGCGCCAGCAGCTTGGAGGCTAGCGGATCTTCCTACAATGAGCAGTTCTTC.

The chain couples TRBV24-1 to TRBJ2-1, with D uncertain. This CDR3 has 15 residues. V was cut by 2 bases and J by 5 bases, with 12 bases left in between. The V gene's germline CDR1 is KGHDR and CDR2 SFDVKD. CDR3 protein: CATSDSKARDNEQFF. The CDR3 DNA sequence: TGTGCCACCAGTGATTCCAAGGCTCGGGACAATGAGCAGTTCTTC.

The V call is TRBV29-1, the J call TRBJ1-2, with 8 bases aligning to TRBD1. The germline CDR1 and CDR2 sequences are SQVTM and ANQGSEA. With V trimmed by 6 bases and J by 4 bases, 4 bases remained unmatched. The CDR3 is 12 amino acids. In DNA form, the CDR3 reads TGCAGCGTCAGGACAGGGAGCTATGGCTACACCTTC. It is translated as CSVRTGSYGYTF.

V and J are TRBV11-1 and TRBJ1-1; possibly TRBD1 for D (5 bases). Germline V lookup: CDR1 SGHAT, CDR2 FQDESV (reference sequence). The CDR3 extends over 13 amino acids. V was pared by 1 base and J by 7 bases, with 10 bases between. CDR3 amino acids: CASSLEEGNEAFF. CDR3 nucleotides: TGTGCCAGCAGCTTAGAGGAGGGGAATGAAGCTTTCTTT.

The chain is built from TRBV6-1 and TRBJ1-5; maybe TRBD1 (5 bases). The CDR3 sequence is 16 residues long. The germline V gene encodes CDR1 MNHNS and CDR2 SASEGT. Trimming removed 0 bases at V and 4 bases at J, with 13 bases between. The CDR3 DNA follows: TGTGCCAGCAGTGAAGCGAGCAGGGCCCCGAATCAGCCCCAGCATTTT. It codes for CASSEASRAPNQPQHF.

V usage is TRBV27 and J usage is TRBJ1-2; 8 nucleotides line up with TRBD1. The CDR3 loop spans 14 amino acids. Germline loops: CDR1 MNHEY, CDR2 SMNVEV (reference sequence). Unmatched junction bases numbered 1, after V lost 2 bases and J lost 2 bases. DNA for the CDR3: TGTGCCAGCAGTTTAGGACAGGGCAACTATGGCTACACCTTC. It codes for CASSLGQGNYGYTF.

The chain carries TRBV6-5 and TRBJ2-7; the D gene is possibly TRBD1 (5 bases). CDR3 length equals 15 residues. V dropped 2 bases and J dropped 4 bases, with 15 bases sitting between them. The germline V gene encodes CDR1 MNHEY and CDR2 SVGAGI. The CDR3 bases are TGTGCCAGCAGTTACGCAGCCAGGGCTGTGTACGAGCAGTACTTC. Protein sequence: CASSYAARAVYEQYF.

The rearrangement links TRBV30 to TRBJ2-7, with TRBD1 as a possible D gene (6 bases). V was shortened by 6 bases and J by 3 bases, with 12 bases between the two germline ends. The germline CDR1 and CDR2 sequences are GTSNPN and SVGIG (reference sequence). The CDR3 is 12 amino acids. The CDR3 protein is CACSLQGYEQYF. In DNA, the CDR3 is TGTGCCTGCTCCCTACAGGGCTACGAGCAGTACTTC.

V is TRBV7-2 and J is TRBJ1-2; D may be TRBD1 (6 bases). The CDR3 is 13 amino acids. V lost 6 bases to trimming and J lost 3 bases, with 11 bases between them. Germline loops: CDR1 SGHTA, CDR2 FQGNSA. The DNA of the CDR3 is TGTGCCAGCAGTCCAACAGGGTACTATGGCTACACCTTC. Amino acids: CASSPTGYYGYTF.

In this sample, this clone turned up a few times. Other DNA sequences in this sample translate to the same CDR3. V and J are TRBV5-8 and TRBJ1-5; D gene unclear. This CDR3 is built from 13 residues. CDR1 is SGHTS and CDR2 is YDEGEE in the germline V gene. Trimming took 4 bases from V and 5 from J, leaving 10 bases between them. The CDR3 spells CASSRTRDQPQHF. The CDR3 bases are TGTGCCAGCAGCCGGACGAGGGATCAGCCCCAGCATTTT. The whole variable domain, remainder taken from reference TRBV5-8 and TRBJ1-5, is EAGVTQSPTHLIKTRGQQATLRCSPISGHTSVYWYQQALGLGLQFLLWYDEGEERNRGNFPPRFSGRQFPNYSSELNVNALELEDSALYLCASSRTRDQPQHFGDGTRLSIL.

This clone was seen only once. This rearrangement joins TRBV7-9 to TRBJ2-5, with D tentatively TRBD1 (5 bases). Germline CDR1 and CDR2: SEHNR and FQNEAQ (reference sequence). V lost 2 bases, J lost 4 bases, and 11 bases lay in between. CDR3 length equals 14 residues. CDR3 in DNA: TGTGCCAGCAGCTTACGTCCAGGGCGAGAGACCCAGTACTTC. Translation gives CASSLRPGRETQYF.

This chain links TRBV2 with TRBJ2-2; 11 nucleotides align to TRBD1. The germline gives CDR1 SNHLY, CDR2 FYNNEI. The CDR3 is 15 residues long. V was pared by 6 bases and J by 6 bases, with 6 bases of the junction left unmatched. The DNA of the CDR3 is TGTGCCAGCAGGGGGGACAGGGGGATGGCCGGGGAGCTGTTTTTT. Translating gives CASRGDRGMAGELFF.

The rearrangement links TRBV10-3 to TRBJ2-2; weak D call: TRBD2 (6 bases). This CDR3 region has 11 residues. The germline V gene has CDR1 ENHRY and CDR2 SYGVKD. The V end lost 4 bases, the J end lost 9 bases, and 6 bases lay between the germline ends. This CDR3 reads CAISGTRELFF. The CDR3 DNA follows: TGTGCCATCAGTGGGACTAGGGAGCTGTTTTTT.

DNA for the CDR3: TGTGCCAGCAGCCTCGTTTCCTATAGCAATCAGCCCCAGCATTTT. Amino acids: CASSLVSYSNQPQHF. This rearrangement joins TRBV28 to TRBJ1-5; D is undetermined. V lost 6 bases to trimming and J lost 0 bases, with 12 bases between them. This CDR3 region has 15 residues. Per the germline V gene, CDR1 is MDHEN and CDR2 is SYDVKM.

The J gene is TRBJ1-5, the V gene TRBV19; 9 nucleotides agree with TRBD1. V shed 5 bases, J shed 7 bases, and the junction held 9 bases outside the gene matches. The CDR3 totals 15 residues. Germline lookup yields CDR1 LNHDA and CDR2 SQIVND (reference sequence). CDR3 in DNA: TGTGCCAGTAGTTCGGGACAGGGAAGGGGCCAGCCCCAGCATTTT. Encoded protein: CASSSGQGRGQPQHF.

The chain carries TRBV30 and TRBJ2-1; 7 nucleotides line up with TRBD2. The CDR3 has 11 residues. Germline CDR1 reads GTSNPN; CDR2 reads SVGIG (reference sequence). V was clipped by 3 bases and J by 8 bases; unmatched bases: 1. CDR3 sequence (DNA): TGTGCCTGGAGGGGAGGGTATGAGCAGTTCTTC. Translation gives CAWRGGYEQFF.

The chain recombines TRBV2 with TRBJ1-3; 10 bases are shared with TRBD1. V lost 6 bases, J lost 2 bases, and 4 bases stayed unmatched. Germline values: CDR1 SNHLY, CDR2 FYNNEI. The CDR3 length is 15 residues. The CDR3 bases are TGTGCCAGCAGGGCGACAGGGGGCGCTGGAAACACCATATATTTT. This gives the protein CASRATGGAGNTIYF.

The chain's CDR3 is CASSSGGTTDTQYF. The CDR3 bases are TGTGCCAGCAGCTCGGGGGGCACCACAGATACGCAGTATTTT. The chain couples TRBV5-4 to TRBJ2-3; a possible D gene is TRBD2 (7 bases). The ends were cut back, 3 bases at V and 2 bases at J, with 10 bases in the middle. The CDR3 sequence is 14 residues long. Looked up from germline, CDR1 is SGHNT and CDR2 is YYREEE (reference sequence). Based on the CDR3 plus reference TRBV5-4 and TRBJ2-3, the full variable domain is ETGVTQSPTHLIKTRGQQVTLRCSSQSGHNTVSWYQQALGQGPQFIFQYYREEENGRGNFPPRFSGLQFPNYSSELNVNALELDDSALYLCASSSGGTTDTQYFGPGTRLTVL.

The V and J genes are TRBV7-9 and TRBJ1-1; D remains unclear. This CDR3 is built from 13 residues. V was clipped by 3 bases and J by 1 base, with 6 bases between them. Germline V lookup: CDR1 SEHNR, CDR2 FQNEAQ (reference sequence). DNA for the CDR3: TGTGCCAGCAGCTTCGCAGGGAACACTGAAGCTTTCTTT. It is translated as CASSFAGNTEAFF.

The CDR3 protein is CASSLRDIDRNTEAFF. CDR3 nucleotides: TGTGCCAGCAGCTTGAGGGACATTGATAGGAACACTGAAGCTTTCTTT. The chain has TRBV5-8 and TRBJ1-1, with TRBD1 as a possible D gene (6 bases). Germline values: CDR1 SGHTS, CDR2 YDEGEE. V lost 1 base and J 1 base, leaving 14 bases between the germline ends. The CDR3 runs to 16 residues.

The rearrangement uses TRBV2 and TRBJ1-2, with D maybe TRBD1 (5 bases). The CDR3 contains 13 residues. Trimming took off 11 bases at V and 3 bases at J, with 16 bases between the two ends. CDR1 is SNHLY and CDR2 is FYNNEI in the germline V gene. The CDR3 spells CAFPTGGDYGYTF. CDR3 bases: TGTGCCTTTCCAACTGGGGGGGACTATGGCTACACCTTC.

The chain couples TRBV2 to TRBJ2-7; TRBD1 agrees at 10 bases. V shed 6 bases, J shed 5 bases, and the junction held 4 bases outside the gene matches. The CDR3 has 13 amino acids. Germline CDR1 reads SNHLY; CDR2 reads FYNNEI. CDR3 bases: TGTGCCAGCAGCAGGGACAGGGGAGACGAGCAGTACTTC. It specifies CASSRDRGDEQYF.

The chain uses TRBV27 and TRBJ2-5; maybe TRBD1 (6 bases). The germline V and J ends were trimmed by 3 bases and 3 bases, with 11 bases remaining between them. The germline CDR1 and CDR2 sequences are MNHEY and SMNVEV (reference sequence). This CDR3 is 14 amino acids long. For the CDR3, the DNA is TGTGCCAGCAGTTTTTCGCCAGGGGAAGAGACCCAGTACTTC. Translated: CASSFSPGEETQYF.